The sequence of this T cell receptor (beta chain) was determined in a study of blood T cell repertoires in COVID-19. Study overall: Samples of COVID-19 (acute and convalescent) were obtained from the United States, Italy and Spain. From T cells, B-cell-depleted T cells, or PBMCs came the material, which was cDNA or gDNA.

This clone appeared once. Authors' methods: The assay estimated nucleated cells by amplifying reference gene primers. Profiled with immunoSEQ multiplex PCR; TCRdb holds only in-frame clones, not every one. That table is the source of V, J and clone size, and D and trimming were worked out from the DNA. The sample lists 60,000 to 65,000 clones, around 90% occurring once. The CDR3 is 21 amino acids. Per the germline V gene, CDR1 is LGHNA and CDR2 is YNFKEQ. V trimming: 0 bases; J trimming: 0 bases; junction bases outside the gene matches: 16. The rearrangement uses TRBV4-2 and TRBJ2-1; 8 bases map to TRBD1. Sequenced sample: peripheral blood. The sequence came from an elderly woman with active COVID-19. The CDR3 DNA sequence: TGTGCCAGCAGCCAAGATCGGCCGGCAGGGGGCCTCCTTAGCTCCTACAATGAGCAGTTCTTC. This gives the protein CASSQDRPAGGLLSSYNEQFF.